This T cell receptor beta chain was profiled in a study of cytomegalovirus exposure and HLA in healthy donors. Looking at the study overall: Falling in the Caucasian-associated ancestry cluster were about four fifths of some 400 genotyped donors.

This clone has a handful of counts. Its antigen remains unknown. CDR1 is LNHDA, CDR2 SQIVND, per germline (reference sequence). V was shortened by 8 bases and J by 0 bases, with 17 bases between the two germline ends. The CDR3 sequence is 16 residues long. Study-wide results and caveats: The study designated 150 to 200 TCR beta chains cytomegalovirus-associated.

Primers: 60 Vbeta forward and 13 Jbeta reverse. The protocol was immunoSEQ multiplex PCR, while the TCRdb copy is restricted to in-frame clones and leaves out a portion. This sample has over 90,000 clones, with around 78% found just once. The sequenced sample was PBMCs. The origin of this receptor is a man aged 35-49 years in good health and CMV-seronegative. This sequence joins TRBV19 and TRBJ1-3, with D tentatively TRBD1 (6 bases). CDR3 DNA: TGTGCCAGTGGCATAACAGGGTCTGACTCTGGAAACACCATATATTTT. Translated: CASGITGSDSGNTIYF.